The entry below describes one TCR beta chain. Authors' data handling: How many nucleated cells were present was estimated from reference gene primer amplification. Here immunoSEQ multiplex PCR was the method, and the copy in TCRdb shows in-frame clones only, minus some. V and J calls plus clone size are reproduced from that table; the DNA served to infer D and trimming. The repertoire holds over 400,000 clones, with roughly 88% as singletons. This sample was included in a study of blood T cell repertoires in COVID-19. At the level of the study: PBMCs, B-cell-depleted T cells, or T cells provided the cDNA or gDNA that made up the material.

Per the germline V gene, CDR1 is MNHEY and CDR2 is SVGEGT. The CDR3 spans 11 residues. The V end lost 6 bases, the J end lost 1 base, and 4 bases lay between the germline ends. The chain is built from TRBV6-2 or TRBV6-3 and TRBJ2-7; D gene unclear. This receptor was obtained from a human donor in a cohort sampled during active COVID-19. The sequenced sample was peripheral blood. The CDR3 region is CASSESYEQYF. The CDR3 region has the DNA TGTGCCAGCAGCGAGTCCTACGAGCAGTACTTC.